A selection of T cell receptor beta chains follows, all from one sample in a study of glioma-infiltrating T cells after dendritic cell vaccination. Method: immunoSEQ multiplex PCR; TCRdb's copy keeps in-frame clones and lacks some. The table lists about 110,000 clones, almost 90% of them singletons. This specimen consisted of blood, obtained after dendritic cell vaccination. These receptors all come from a human donor with glioblastoma. The conserved cysteine and the conserved F or W are not part of the CDR3 here.

>TRBV6-5|TRBJ2-1
ATQTGTSNEQF
>TRBV7-9|TRBJ1-1
ASSRIDRNTEAF
>TRBV20-1|TRBJ2-3
SVTALDTQY
>TRBV4-1|TRBJ1-6
ASNQGPLNSPLH
>TRBV14|TRBJ2-5
ASSQESVGRETQY
>TRBV11-3|TRBJ2-1
ASTRGSSYNEQF
>TRBV5-4|TRBJ2-7
ASSLGAGGVYEQY
>TRBV5-8|TRBJ2-7
ASSLPAGGTYEQY
>TRBV5-1|TRBJ1-4
ASSLTVATNEKLF
>TRBV5-1|TRBJ2-4
ASSLVAGNIQY
>TRBV6-6|TRBJ2-3
ASSRQVTTITDTQY
>TRBV27|TRBJ2-1
ASSSGARSNEQF
>TRBV19|TRBJ1-1
ASRQGVGAF
>TRBV4-2|TRBJ2-3
ASSQDLGHTDTQY
>TRBV11-3|TRBJ2-1
ASSLAGTSGGSAGNEQF
>TRBV5-4|TRBJ1-2
ASSLNRGGNGYT
>TRBV11-3|TRBJ2-5
ASSDGLAGETQY
>TRBV10-2|TRBJ1-2
ASSESRGDGYT
>TRBV30|TRBJ1-4
AWLEPGQGATNEKLF
>TRBV4-2|TRBJ2-3
ASSLYTRNTDTQY
>TRBV2|TRBJ1-5
ASSDAGNQPQH
>TRBV5-1|TRBJ2-1
ASSLTQGNEQF
>TRBV5-1|TRBJ2-1
ASSLTSGLDEQF
>TRBV11-2|TRBJ1-3
ASSPRPGGNTIY
>TRBV9|TRBJ2-1
ASSVRTSARGYNEQF
>TRBV7-9|TRBJ1-4
ASTLAGRSEKLF
>TRBV6-5|TRBJ2-2
ATTGQGANGELF
>TRBV5-4|TRBJ2-1
ASSSLAGGANEQF
>TRBV6-5|TRBJ2-7
ASSYSGQVRYEQY
>TRBV2|TRBJ2-3
ASRGQGSLPAQSTQY
>TRBV4-2|TRBJ1-1
ASSQVVNTEAF
>TRBV5-4|TRBJ1-6
ASSPPGQANSPLH
>TRBV6-1|TRBJ2-3
ASSEVDSGGALDTQY
>TRBV10-1|TRBJ2-7
ASSETGGAYEQY
>TRBV19|TRBJ1-1
ASSLTGVLNTEAF
>TRBV4-1|TRBJ2-1
ASSQRDYRVYNEQF
>TRBV6-5|TRBJ2-5
ASRRGGGPETQY
>TRBV12-2|TRBJ1-2
ASRLGGQGACYGYT
>TRBV5-1|TRBJ1-4
ASSFNRAATNEKLF
>TRBV5-1|TRBJ2-7
ASSLVGTGRNEQY
>TRBV12-2|TRBJ2-7
ATRREISYEQY
>TRBV11-2|TRBJ1-1
ASSGRQPNTEAF
>TRBV27|TRBJ1-1
ASSPGQATLAF
>TRBV10-2|TRBJ1-4
ASSEMTGADNEKLF
>TRBV28|TRBJ1-4
ASRGTGGGNEKLF
>TRBV7-9|TRBJ2-3
ASRRLATDTQY
>TRBV11-3|TRBJ1-1
ASSTTGETEAF
>TRBV11-2|TRBJ1-2
ASSPSPSNYGYT
>TRBV9|TRBJ2-3
ASSTSGSTDTQY
>TRBV9|TRBJ1-1
ASSTGQGATEAF
>TRBV6-5|TRBJ1-2
ASSYSGEANYGYT
>TRBV11-2|TRBJ2-7
ASAGGYEQY
>TRBV5-1|TRBJ2-1
ASSVGLAGAPNNEQF